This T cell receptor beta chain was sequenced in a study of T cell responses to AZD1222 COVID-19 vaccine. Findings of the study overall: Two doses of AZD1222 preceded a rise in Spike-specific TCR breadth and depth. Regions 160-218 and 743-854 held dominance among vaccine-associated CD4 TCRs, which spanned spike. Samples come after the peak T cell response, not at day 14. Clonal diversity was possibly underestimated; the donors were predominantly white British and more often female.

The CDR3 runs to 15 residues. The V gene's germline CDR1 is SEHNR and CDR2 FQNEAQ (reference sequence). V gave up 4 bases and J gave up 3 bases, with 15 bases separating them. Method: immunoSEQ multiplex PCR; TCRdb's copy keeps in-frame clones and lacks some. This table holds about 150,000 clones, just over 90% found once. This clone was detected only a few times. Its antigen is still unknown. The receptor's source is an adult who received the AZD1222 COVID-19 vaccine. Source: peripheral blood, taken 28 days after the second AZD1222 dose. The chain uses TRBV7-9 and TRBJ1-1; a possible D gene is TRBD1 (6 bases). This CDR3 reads CASSSEQGVYTEAFF. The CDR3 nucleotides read TGTGCCAGCAGCTCGGAACAGGGAGTATACACTGAAGCTTTCTTT.